This passage covers 26 T cell receptor beta chains from one sample sequenced in a study of identifying expanded T cells in peripheral blood (dated by TCRdb to about 2019). Library preparation employed the immunoSEQ multiplex PCR assay. TCRdb limited this immuneACCESS table to in-frame rearrangements with V and J called. A share of clones is missing; checked studies link under half to unresolved V genes, and the rest is unexplained. The sample table lists about 86,000 clones, roughly 86% of them with a count of one. Clones ranked in the top ten supply 4.5% to 7% of the sample. The sample taken for sequencing was blood. These receptors all come from a person aged 18 to 75 in good health.

Concerning this clone: The same CDR3 is also encoded by other DNA sequences in this sample. This chain uses TRBV30 with TRBJ1-1, with a weak D call TRBD1 (6 bases). The V end lost 2 bases, the J end lost 1 base, and 8 bases lay between the germline ends. The CDR3 is 13 amino acids. Germline loops: CDR1 GTSNPN, CDR2 SVGIG (reference sequence). CDR3 coding DNA: TGTGCCTGGAGTTCACAGGGGAACACTGAAGCTTTCTTT. The encoded protein is CAWSSQGNTEAFF.

This chain uses TRBV5-6 with TRBJ2-3; 10 nucleotides line up with TRBD1. V dropped 4 bases and J dropped 0; count of bases not matched to a gene: 8. Germline CDR1 is SGHDT and CDR2 is YYEEEE. CDR3 size: 17 residues. This CDR3 is CASSRRQGAWSTDTQYF. CDR3 DNA sequence: TGTGCCAGCAGCCGCCGACAGGGGGCATGGAGCACAGATACGCAGTATTTT.

This CDR3 reads CASSQDLPANTGELFF. In DNA, the CDR3 is TGTGCCAGCTCCCAGGACCTCCCCGCGAACACCGGGGAGCTGTTTTTT. This rearrangement joins TRBV18 to TRBJ2-2; no definite D call. Germline assignment: CDR1 KGHSH and CDR2 LQKENI. This CDR3 comprises 16 residues. V lost 6 bases and J 0 bases, leaving 14 bases between the germline ends. The whole variable domain, remainder taken from reference TRBV18 and TRBJ2-2, is NAGVMQNPRHLVRRRGQEARLRCSPMKGHSHVYWYRQLPEEGLKFMVYLQKENIIDESGMPKERFSAEFPKEGPSILRIQQVVRGDSAAYFCASSQDLPANTGELFFGEGSRLTVL.

In nucleotides, the CDR3 is TGTGCCAGCAGCCTCGCAGGGAAGTCTAATGAAAAACTGTTTTTT. Protein sequence: CASSLAGKSNEKLFF. The chain employs TRBV7-2 and TRBJ1-4, with D tentatively TRBD1 (5 bases). This CDR3 spans 15 amino acids. Germline CDR1 is SGHTA and CDR2 is FQGNSA. The ends were cut back, 5 bases at V and 3 bases at J, with 13 bases in the middle.

The CDR3: CASSLFSGGAQDTQYF. In nucleotides, the CDR3 is TGTGCCAGCAGCTTATTCAGCGGGGGGGCGCAAGATACGCAGTATTTT. The chain uses TRBV5-6 and TRBJ2-3; 10 bases align to TRBD2. The CDR3 extends over 16 amino acids. Germline CDR1 is SGHDT and CDR2 is YYEEEE. The V gene end was trimmed by 2 bases and the J gene end by 5 bases; junction bases not matched to a gene: 8.

The chain couples TRBV18 to TRBJ2-1, with D unclear. V lost 2 bases and J lost 8, with 10 bases in between. Germline CDR1 and CDR2: KGHSH and LQKENI. CDR3 length: 13 amino acids. CDR3 loop: CASSPILEDEQFF. CDR3 nucleotides: TGTGCCAGCTCACCAATCCTCGAAGATGAGCAGTTCTTC.

CDR3 loop: CASSLGQLGIAFHEQYF. The CDR3 nucleotides are TGTGCCAGTAGTCTCGGACAGCTCGGGATAGCGTTCCACGAGCAGTACTTC. The chain links TRBV19 to TRBJ2-7, with a weak D call TRBD1 (6 bases). V dropped 5 bases and J dropped 5 bases, with 25 bases sitting between them. This CDR3 spans 17 amino acids. Germline V gene lookup returns CDR1 LNHDA and CDR2 SQIVND (reference sequence).

This chain connects TRBV2 to TRBJ1-5; D is uncertain. The germline V and J ends were trimmed by 3 bases and 5 bases, with 11 bases remaining between them. Germline values: CDR1 SNHLY, CDR2 FYNNEI. The CDR3 runs to 14 residues. In nucleotides, the CDR3 is TGTGCCAGCAGTGAGCAGGAGCAAGATCAGCCCCAGCATTTT. It codes for CASSEQEQDQPQHF. Looking up the rest from reference TRBV2 and TRBJ1-5 gives the full variable domain: EPEVTQTPSHQVTQMGQEVILRCVPISNHLYFYWYRQILGQKVEFLVSFYNNEISEKSEIFDDQFSVERPDGSNFTLKIRSTKLEDSAMYFCASSEQEQDQPQHFGDGTRLSIL.

The chain combines TRBV7-6 with TRBJ1-1, with D unclear. Germline CDR1 and CDR2: SGHVS and FNYEAQ. V shed 2 bases and J shed 4 bases, with 8 bases lying between them. The CDR3 consists of 13 residues. CDR3 sequence (DNA): TGTGCCAGCAGCTTACAAGCCGGCACTGAAGCTTTCTTT. The encoded protein is CASSLQAGTEAFF.

The rearrangement uses TRBV2 and TRBJ1-1; the D gene is possibly TRBD1 (5 bases). The CDR3 length is 14 residues. Trimming cost V 4 bases and J 4 bases, with 13 bases left between them. The germline CDR1 and CDR2 sequences are SNHLY and FYNNEI. The CDR3 region has the DNA TGTGCCAGCAGTGTCGCCCGGGGGGTCACTGAAGCTTTCTTT. Translated: CASSVARGVTEAFF.

V usage is TRBV30 and J usage is TRBJ1-1; TRBD1 agrees at 7 bases. V lost 3 bases and J lost 4; bases outside the gene matches: 5. The V gene's germline CDR1 is GTSNPN and CDR2 SVGIG (reference sequence). This CDR3 has 13 residues. This CDR3 is CAWRIAGGTEAFF. CDR3 in DNA: TGTGCCTGGAGAATAGCAGGGGGCACTGAAGCTTTCTTT.

V is TRBV27 and J is TRBJ2-6; TRBD2 matches at 7 bases. V lost 5 bases to trimming and J lost 0 bases; unmatched junction nucleotides: 7. The CDR3 has 17 amino acids. Germline CDR1 is MNHEY and CDR2 is SMNVEV (reference sequence). Written as DNA, the CDR3 is TGTGCCAGCAGTCACAACACGGGGGGCTCTGGGGCCAACGTCCTGACTTTC. Protein: CASSHNTGGSGANVLTF.

This clone was recorded a few times. The chain carries TRBV11-3 and TRBJ1-1; 7 bases fit TRBD1. CDR1 and CDR2 (germline): SGHNT, YENEEA. This CDR3 is 16 amino acids long. V lost 1 base to trimming and J lost 4 bases; unmatched junction nucleotides: 9. The CDR3 reads CASSLGAYRGSTEAFF. Here the CDR3 DNA reads TGTGCCAGCAGCTTAGGGGCATACAGGGGTAGCACTGAAGCTTTCTTT.

This chain connects TRBV18 to TRBJ1-1; tentative D call: TRBD1 (5 bases). V dropped 3 bases and J dropped 0 bases, with 14 bases sitting between them. The CDR3 contains 16 residues. The V gene's germline CDR1 is KGHSH and CDR2 LQKENI. Here the CDR3 DNA reads TGTGCCAGCTCACCCCAGGGTGTTGTGTTGAACACTGAAGCTTTCTTT. As protein: CASSPQGVVLNTEAFF.

J is TRBJ1-2 and V is TRBV19; tentative D call: TRBD1 (6 bases). Germline CDR1 and CDR2: LNHDA and SQIVND (reference sequence). This CDR3 region has 15 residues. V lost 5 bases, J lost 4 bases, and 17 bases lay in between. CDR3 coding DNA: TGTGCCAGTAGTCCCGTGAGAGGGGGAGGCTATGGCTACACCTTC. Translation gives CASSPVRGGGYGYTF.

The chain is built from TRBV5-6 and TRBJ1-1; D is unresolved. Between the trimmed V and J ends, which lost 4 bases and 1 base, there was a span of 8 bases. This CDR3 region has 13 residues. The V gene's germline CDR1 is SGHDT and CDR2 YYEEEE. The CDR3 sequence is CASSPRRNTEAFF. The CDR3 DNA sequence: TGTGCCAGCAGCCCTCGCAGGAACACTGAAGCTTTCTTT.

The J gene is TRBJ2-2, the V gene TRBV19; D is ambiguous. The germline gives CDR1 LNHDA, CDR2 SQIVND (reference sequence). V was pared by 1 base and J by 0 bases, with 12 bases between. This CDR3 region has 17 residues. The CDR3 DNA sequence: TGTGCCAGTAGTATAGGTCGAGGATCCGCGAACACCGGGGAGCTGTTTTTT. It specifies CASSIGRGSANTGELFF. The whole variable domain, filled in from reference TRBV19 and TRBJ2-2, reads DGGITQSPKYLFRKEGQNVTLSCEQNLNHDAMYWYRQDPGQGLRLIYYSQIVNDFQKGDIAEGYSVSREKKESFPLTVTSAQKNPTAFYLCASSIGRGSANTGELFFGEGSRLTVL.

The J gene is TRBJ2-5, the V gene TRBV18, with unresolved D. The CDR3 sequence is 12 residues long. Per the germline V gene, CDR1 is KGHSH and CDR2 is LQKENI. The V and J ends lost 3 bases and 2 bases respectively, with 4 bases between them. CDR3 nucleotide sequence: TGTGCCAGCTCACCGATGCAAGAGACCCAGTACTTC. Translated: CASSPMQETQYF. Complete variable domain (other parts from reference TRBV18 and TRBJ2-5): NAGVMQNPRHLVRRRGQEARLRCSPMKGHSHVYWYRQLPEEGLKFMVYLQKENIIDESGMPKERFSAEFPKEGPSILRIQQVVRGDSAAYFCASSPMQETQYFGPGTRLLVL.

The CDR3: CASSYTVDTYEQYF. The CDR3 DNA reads as TGTGCCAGCAGTTACACAGTAGACACCTACGAGCAGTACTTC. The chain recombines TRBV6-5 with TRBJ2-7, with D unresolved. The CDR3 runs to 14 residues. In germline, CDR1 is MNHEY, CDR2 SVGAGI. Trimming took 2 bases from V and 2 from J, leaving 10 bases between them.

The chain is built from TRBV5-4 and TRBJ2-1; D unresolved. The CDR3 is made up of 15 amino acids. Looked up from germline, CDR1 is SGHNT and CDR2 is YYREEE (reference sequence). The germline V and J ends were trimmed by 3 bases and 4 bases, with 14 bases remaining between them. The CDR3 sequence: CASSSRNGEYNEQFF. The CDR3, as DNA: TGTGCCAGCAGCTCACGTAATGGAGAGTACAATGAGCAGTTCTTC.

The chain employs TRBV11-3 and TRBJ1-3; the D is unclear. From germline, CDR1 is SGHNT and CDR2 YENEEA. The V end lost 2 bases, the J end lost 4 bases, and 3 bases lay between the germline ends. The CDR3 sequence is 12 residues long. As DNA, the CDR3 is TGTGCCAGCAGCTTATGGGGAAACACCATATATTTT. Protein sequence: CASSLWGNTIYF.

The rearrangement links TRBV7-3 to TRBJ1-2, with 7 nucleotides matching TRBD1. The CDR3 is 13 residues long. The junction had 4 bases not matched to a gene; V was cut back by 4 bases and J by 5 bases. CDR1 is SGHTA, CDR2 FQGTGA, per germline. This chain's CDR3 is CASSSGQRYGYTF. The CDR3 region has the DNA TGTGCCAGCAGCTCGGGACAGCGATATGGCTACACCTTC.

This rearrangement joins TRBV5-1 to TRBJ1-2, with D possibly being TRBD1 (5 bases). The V and J ends lost 9 bases and 2 bases respectively, with 20 bases between them. The germline V gene has CDR1 SGHRS and CDR2 YFSETQ. The CDR3 covers 15 residues. The CDR3 protein is CANRPGVTDNYGYTF. The CDR3 DNA reads TGCGCCAACAGACCCGGAGTGACAGACAACTATGGCTACACCTTC.

This CDR3 reads CASSQLQGNEQYF. The CDR3 DNA reads as TGCGCCAGCAGCCAATTACAGGGGAACGAGCAGTACTTC. The genes are TRBV4-1 and TRBJ2-7, with 7 bases fitting TRBD1. The CDR3 extends over 13 amino acids. The J segment lost 5 bases and the V segment lost 2 bases, leaving 3 bases of the junction unmatched. Germline V lookup: CDR1 MGHRA, CDR2 YSYEKL.

In its sample, this clone is medium-sized. The chain links TRBV19 to TRBJ2-1, with 11 bases aligning to TRBD1. The junction had 6 bases not matched to a gene; V was cut back by 6 bases and J by 2 bases. The CDR3 contains 16 residues. Germline CDR1 LNHDA, CDR2 SQIVND (reference sequence). The CDR3 nucleotides are TGTGCCAGTAGCCCCCGGGGACAGGGGGCCTACAATGAGCAGTTCTTC. As protein: CASSPRGQGAYNEQFF.

The rearrangement links TRBV13 to TRBJ2-1; TRBD1 matches at 10 bases. The length of the CDR3 is 14 residues. V dropped 5 bases and J dropped 6; count of bases not matched to a gene: 4. Germline loops: CDR1 PRHDT, CDR2 FYEKMQ (reference sequence). The CDR3 nucleotides are TGTGCCAGCAGCGGGACAGGGGAGGCCAATGAGCAGTTCTTC. This sequence encodes CASSGTGEANEQFF. Filled out from reference TRBV13 and TRBJ2-1, the complete variable domain reads AAGVIQSPRHLIKEKRETATLKCYPIPRHDTVYWYQQGPGQDPQFLISFYEKMQSDKGSIPDRFSAQQFSDYHSELNMSSLELGDSALYFCASSGTGEANEQFFGPGTRLTVL.